A selection of T cell receptor beta chains follows, all from one sample in a study of OX40 agonist ivuxolimab in advanced cancers. Profiling relied on immunoSEQ multiplex PCR, and the TCRdb table lists in-frame clones only, not all of them. The data show about 3,000 clones, roughly 79% seen once. The source was CD4+ or CD8+ T cells sorted from blood, collected in a trial of the OX40 agonist ivuxolimab. These receptor sequences come from an adult with an advanced solid tumor such as melanoma, head and neck, liver or kidney cancer. CDR3s include the opening cysteine and the closing phenylalanine or tryptophan. A D gene is named only where the DNA matches it firmly. A clone size is listed for some rows: how often the clone was seen (once, few, many), or a class if it is expanded.

v_call: TRBV5-1
d_call: .
clone_size: large
j_call: TRBJ1-3
cdr3_nt: TGCGCCAGCAGCTTAGGGCCATTCGGTGGAAACACCATATATTTT
cdr3_aa: CASSLGPFGGNTIYF

v_call: TRBV29-1
d_call: .
clone_size: large
j_call: TRBJ2-6
cdr3_nt: TGCAGCGTTGAATGGAGTGACAGCTCTGGGGCCAACGTCCTGACTTTC
cdr3_aa: CSVEWSDSSGANVLTF

v_call: TRBV2
d_call: .
clone_size: .
j_call: TRBJ2-1
cdr3_nt: TGTGCCAGCAGTACTGACCACGAAAAGCAGTTCTTC
cdr3_aa: CASSTDHEKQFF

v_call: TRBV10-3
d_call: .
clone_size: once
j_call: TRBJ1-2
cdr3_nt: TGTGCCATCAGCACCGAGGGTTGGAACTATGGCTACACCTTC
cdr3_aa: CAISTEGWNYGYTF

v_call: TRBV5-6
d_call: .
clone_size: .
j_call: TRBJ2-1
cdr3_nt: TGTGCCAGCAGCTTGGGGGGAGCCTACAATGAGCAGTTCTTC
cdr3_aa: CASSLGGAYNEQFF

v_call: TRBV7-9
d_call: .
clone_size: .
j_call: TRBJ2-5
cdr3_nt: TGTGCCAGCAGCTTGTCCGGGGGCCAAGAGACCCAGTACTTC
cdr3_aa: CASSLSGGQETQYF

v_call: TRBV9
d_call: .
clone_size: .
j_call: TRBJ1-2
cdr3_nt: TGTGCCAGCAGCGAGGGAGGAGGCTCCTACTATGGCTACACCTTC
cdr3_aa: CASSEGGGSYYGYTF

v_call: TRBV5-1
d_call: TRBD2
clone_size: .
j_call: TRBJ2-3
cdr3_nt: TGCGCCAGCAGCTTGTGGGGGGGTAGCACAGATACGCAGTATTTT
cdr3_aa: CASSLWGGSTDTQYF

v_call: TRBV7-2
d_call: TRBD2
clone_size: .
j_call: TRBJ2-1
cdr3_nt: TGTGCCAGCAGCACGACTAGCGGGAGAATGAATGAGCAGTTCTTC
cdr3_aa: CASSTTSGRMNEQFF

v_call: TRBV19
d_call: .
clone_size: .
j_call: TRBJ2-1
cdr3_nt: TGTGCCAGTAGTACCTCCCGACATGGCATGAATGAGCAGTTCTTC
cdr3_aa: CASSTSRHGMNEQFF

v_call: TRBV28
d_call: .
clone_size: .
j_call: TRBJ2-3
cdr3_nt: TGTGCCAGCAGTTTAGCCAGGGGAAAGGGCACAGATACGCAGTATTTT
cdr3_aa: CASSLARGKGTDTQYF

v_call: TRBV5-1
d_call: .
clone_size: .
j_call: TRBJ2-2
cdr3_nt: TGCGCCAGCAGCTTGACCACCGCGAACACCGGGGAGCTGTTTTTT
cdr3_aa: CASSLTTANTGELFF

v_call: TRBV6-1
d_call: .
clone_size: .
j_call: TRBJ1-1
cdr3_nt: TGTGCCAGCAGTGTCGGGGAAACTGAAGCTTTCTTT
cdr3_aa: CASSVGETEAFF

v_call: TRBV27
d_call: .
clone_size: .
j_call: TRBJ2-7
cdr3_nt: TGTGCCAGCAGTCCACTGGGGAGGGGGGGCGGCTACGAGCAGTACTTC
cdr3_aa: CASSPLGRGGGYEQYF

v_call: TRBV21-1
d_call: .
clone_size: few
j_call: TRBJ2-6
cdr3_nt: TGTGCCAGCAGCAAAGATAGGGAAGGCTCGAGCTCTGGGGCCAACGTCCTGACTTTC
cdr3_aa: CASSKDREGSSSGANVLTF

v_call: TRBV6-6
d_call: TRBD2
clone_size: .
j_call: TRBJ2-7
cdr3_nt: TGTGCCAGCAGTCGGGACTATCCCTACGAGCAGTACTTC
cdr3_aa: CASSRDYPYEQYF

v_call: TRBV29-1
d_call: .
clone_size: .
j_call: TRBJ2-2
cdr3_nt: TGCAGCGTTGTTCCACGGGGTAACACCGGGGAGCTGTTTTTT
cdr3_aa: CSVVPRGNTGELFF

v_call: TRBV7-6
d_call: TRBD1
clone_size: .
j_call: TRBJ2-7
cdr3_nt: TGTGCCAGCAGCTCAGACAGGGAATCCCCCTACGAGCAGTACTTC
cdr3_aa: CASSSDRESPYEQYF

v_call: TRBV27
d_call: .
clone_size: few
j_call: TRBJ2-1
cdr3_nt: TGTGCCAGCAGTGACAGCCCTTACAATGAGCAGTTCTTC
cdr3_aa: CASSDSPYNEQFF

v_call: TRBV7-6
d_call: TRBD1
clone_size: .
j_call: TRBJ2-3
cdr3_nt: TGTGCCAGCAGCTCCGGACAGGGGAGGGGAGATACGCAGTATTTT
cdr3_aa: CASSSGQGRGDTQYF

v_call: TRBV28
d_call: .
clone_size: once
j_call: TRBJ1-5
cdr3_nt: TGTGCCAGCAGTCTAGTGGGGTCCCATCAGCCCCAGCATTTT
cdr3_aa: CASSLVGSHQPQHF

v_call: TRBV11-1
d_call: .
clone_size: few
j_call: TRBJ2-7
cdr3_nt: TGTGCCAGCAGCTTAACCCACAGCTACGAGCAGTACTTC
cdr3_aa: CASSLTHSYEQYF

v_call: TRBV6-6
d_call: .
clone_size: once
j_call: TRBJ2-1
cdr3_nt: TGTGCCAGCAGTTACTCGAATTACAATGAGCAGTTCTTC
cdr3_aa: CASSYSNYNEQFF

v_call: TRBV15
d_call: .
clone_size: .
j_call: TRBJ1-1
cdr3_nt: TGTGCCACCAGCGGCCGGGGCACAGGGAACACTGAAGCTTTCTTT
cdr3_aa: CATSGRGTGNTEAFF

v_call: TRBV4-1
d_call: TRBD1
clone_size: .
j_call: TRBJ1-2
cdr3_nt: TGCGCCAGCAGCCAAGCGACAGGGCACCCCACCTTC
cdr3_aa: CASSQATGHPTF

v_call: TRBV9
d_call: .
clone_size: .
j_call: TRBJ2-6
cdr3_nt: TGTGCCAGCAGCGCCGGGGCCAACGTCCTGACTTTC
cdr3_aa: CASSAGANVLTF

v_call: TRBV4-1
d_call: .
clone_size: few
j_call: TRBJ1-2
cdr3_nt: TGCGCCAGCAGCCAAGAGGAGCGTTCTAACTATGGCTACACCTTC
cdr3_aa: CASSQEERSNYGYTF

v_call: TRBV9
d_call: TRBD2
clone_size: .
j_call: TRBJ2-1
cdr3_nt: TGTGCCAGCAGCGTAGAGTCTAGCGGGCACAATGAGCAGTTCTTC
cdr3_aa: CASSVESSGHNEQFF